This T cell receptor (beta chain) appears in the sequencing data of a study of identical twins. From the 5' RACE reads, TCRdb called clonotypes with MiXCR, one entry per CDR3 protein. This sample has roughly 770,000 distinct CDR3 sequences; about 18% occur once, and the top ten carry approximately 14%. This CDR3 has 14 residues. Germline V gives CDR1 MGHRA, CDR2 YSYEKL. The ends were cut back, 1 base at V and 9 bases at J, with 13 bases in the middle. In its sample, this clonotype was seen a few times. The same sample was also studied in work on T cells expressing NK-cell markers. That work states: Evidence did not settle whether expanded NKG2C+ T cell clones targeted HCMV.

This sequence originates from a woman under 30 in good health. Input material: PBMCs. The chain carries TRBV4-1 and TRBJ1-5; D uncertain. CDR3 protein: CASSQGAAQSPQHF. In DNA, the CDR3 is TGCGCCAGCAGCCAAGGGGCAGCCCAGTCGCCCCAGCATTTT.